These T cell receptor beta chains were read from a single sample in a study of CD8+ T cells in alopecia areata. Data came from immunoSEQ multiplex PCR; TCRdb stores just in-frame clones and leaves some out. The sample holds fewer than 150,000 clones, 45% to 65% seen once. Sequencing was performed on CD4+ T cells sorted from blood, taken at week 0. These receptors all come from a human donor with alopecia areata. Each CDR3 is given with its conserved first and last residue. Fields, in order: D gene, J gene, V gene, clone size, CDR3 DNA, CDR3 protein. D genes are given only for firm matches. For some rows the clone size is stated as once, few or many, or as a class when expanded; others skip it.

d_gene: .; j_gene: TRBJ2-3; v_gene: TRBV18; abundance: .; CDR3nt: TGTGCCAGCTCACCGAGCGGACTGATACTTTCAGATACGCAGTATTTT; CDR3aa: CASSPSGLILSDTQYF
d_gene: .; j_gene: TRBJ2-1; v_gene: TRBV7-9; abundance: .; CDR3nt: TGTGCCAGCAGCTTAGGGTCAGCGCCCTCCTACAATGAGCAGTTCTTC; CDR3aa: CASSLGSAPSYNEQFF
d_gene: .; j_gene: TRBJ1-6; v_gene: TRBV7-9; abundance: .; CDR3nt: TGTGCCAGCAGCCGAGAGACAGGACTTGATTCACCCCTCCACTTT; CDR3aa: CASSRETGLDSPLHF
d_gene: .; j_gene: TRBJ1-2; v_gene: TRBV29-1; abundance: .; CDR3nt: TGCAGCGTTTCGGGACATGGCTACACCTTC; CDR3aa: CSVSGHGYTF
d_gene: .; j_gene: TRBJ2-5; v_gene: TRBV7-9; abundance: .; CDR3nt: TGTGCCAGCAGCCGAACCCTAGTGGGGGAACAAGAGACCCAGTACTTC; CDR3aa: CASSRTLVGEQETQYF
d_gene: TRBD1; j_gene: TRBJ2-3; v_gene: TRBV5-1; abundance: .; CDR3nt: TGCGCCAGCAGCTCTAATTCAGGGGGAATCAACACAGATACGCAGTATTTT; CDR3aa: CASSSNSGGINTDTQYF
d_gene: .; j_gene: TRBJ1-4; v_gene: TRBV19; abundance: .; CDR3nt: TGTGCCAGTAGTTCACCAGGGAGGACAAAGGAAAAACTGTTTTTT; CDR3aa: CASSSPGRTKEKLFF
d_gene: .; j_gene: TRBJ1-1; v_gene: TRBV7-3; abundance: .; CDR3nt: TGTGCCAGCAGCCCAGACACCATGGGGACTGAAGCTTTCTTT; CDR3aa: CASSPDTMGTEAFF
d_gene: TRBD1; j_gene: TRBJ2-7; v_gene: TRBV19; abundance: .; CDR3nt: TGTGCCAGTAGAAGGACAGGGACCTACGAGCAGTACTTC; CDR3aa: CASRRTGTYEQYF
d_gene: .; j_gene: TRBJ2-7; v_gene: TRBV5-4; abundance: few; CDR3nt: TGTGCCAGCAACCAGGCGGGGGCTCTATACGAGCAGTACTTC; CDR3aa: CASNQAGALYEQYF
d_gene: .; j_gene: TRBJ2-1; v_gene: TRBV18; abundance: .; CDR3nt: TGTGCCAGCTCCCCTAACAGGGCTCCGAATGAGCAGTTCTTC; CDR3aa: CASSPNRAPNEQFF
d_gene: TRBD2; j_gene: TRBJ2-3; v_gene: TRBV18; abundance: .; CDR3nt: TGTGCCAGCTCACCACCGAGCGGGACCTTAGAGGATACGCAGTATTTT; CDR3aa: CASSPPSGTLEDTQYF
d_gene: .; j_gene: TRBJ2-3; v_gene: TRBV9; abundance: few; CDR3nt: TGTGCCAGCATGCGTGGGGGGCATGGAGATACGCAGTATTTT; CDR3aa: CASMRGGHGDTQYF
d_gene: .; j_gene: TRBJ2-5; v_gene: TRBV4-1; abundance: .; CDR3nt: TGCGCCAGCAGCCAACAGTACCAAGAGACCCAGTACTTC; CDR3aa: CASSQQYQETQYF
d_gene: .; j_gene: TRBJ1-1; v_gene: TRBV6-1; abundance: .; CDR3nt: TGTGCCAGCAGTGAGGCCATCCACAGGGCGGGAAACACTGAAGCTTTCTTT; CDR3aa: CASSEAIHRAGNTEAFF
d_gene: TRBD1; j_gene: TRBJ1-1; v_gene: TRBV5-1; abundance: .; CDR3nt: TGCGCCAGCAGCCCGGGACAGCCGAACACTGAAGCTTTCTTT; CDR3aa: CASSPGQPNTEAFF
d_gene: .; j_gene: TRBJ1-4; v_gene: TRBV5-1; abundance: .; CDR3nt: TGCGCCAGCAGCCTACCGACGACAACTAATGAAAAACTGTTTTTT; CDR3aa: CASSLPTTTNEKLFF
d_gene: TRBD2; j_gene: TRBJ2-4; v_gene: TRBV28; abundance: .; CDR3nt: TGTGCCAGCAGTTTCCGGCGGGAGGGGTCAAACATTCAGTACTTC; CDR3aa: CASSFRREGSNIQYF
d_gene: TRBD2; j_gene: TRBJ2-5; v_gene: TRBV27; abundance: .; CDR3nt: TGTGCCAGCAGACTAGCGGGAGGGCTGCCAGAGACCCAGTACTTC; CDR3aa: CASRLAGGLPETQYF
d_gene: TRBD2; j_gene: TRBJ2-3; v_gene: TRBV7-9; abundance: .; CDR3nt: TGTGCCAGCAGCCTCGGACTAGCGGGAGAAGGAGATACGCAGTATTTT; CDR3aa: CASSLGLAGEGDTQYF
d_gene: TRBD2; j_gene: TRBJ2-1; v_gene: TRBV5-1; abundance: .; CDR3nt: TGCGCCAGCAGCTTGGCCCCGGGGGGGACCTACAATGAGCAGTTCTTC; CDR3aa: CASSLAPGGTYNEQFF
d_gene: .; j_gene: TRBJ1-1; v_gene: TRBV19; abundance: few; CDR3nt: TGTGCCAGTAGGGCGGCTCACACTGAAGCTTTCTTT; CDR3aa: CASRAAHTEAFF
d_gene: .; j_gene: TRBJ1-1; v_gene: TRBV6-5; abundance: .; CDR3nt: TGTGCCAGCAGCCGTACACCGGCGCAGGACACTGAAGCTTTCTTT; CDR3aa: CASSRTPAQDTEAFF
d_gene: .; j_gene: TRBJ2-1; v_gene: TRBV30; abundance: .; CDR3nt: TGTGCCTGGAGTCCCTGGGACAATGAGCAGTTCTTC; CDR3aa: CAWSPWDNEQFF
d_gene: TRBD2; j_gene: TRBJ2-1; v_gene: TRBV15; abundance: .; CDR3nt: TGTGCCACCCAAGCAGGGCTAGCGGGAGGCTCCTACAATGAGCAGTTCTTC; CDR3aa: CATQAGLAGGSYNEQFF
d_gene: TRBD1; j_gene: TRBJ1-5; v_gene: TRBV7-2; abundance: few; CDR3nt: TGTGCCAGCAGCCTCGAGGGGGCAGCGAGTCAGCCCCAGCATTTT; CDR3aa: CASSLEGAASQPQHF
d_gene: .; j_gene: TRBJ2-7; v_gene: TRBV5-1; abundance: .; CDR3nt: TGCGCCAGCAGCTTGGCCGGCGCAGACTACGAGCAGTACTTC; CDR3aa: CASSLAGADYEQYF
d_gene: TRBD2; j_gene: TRBJ2-7; v_gene: TRBV28; abundance: .; CDR3nt: TGTGCCAGCAGTTTATATGCTAGCGGGACTACCTACGAGCAGTACTTC; CDR3aa: CASSLYASGTTYEQYF
d_gene: TRBD1; j_gene: TRBJ2-7; v_gene: TRBV2; abundance: few; CDR3nt: TGTGCCAGCAGTGACCTTCGGGACAGGTCCTACGAGCAGTACTTC; CDR3aa: CASSDLRDRSYEQYF
d_gene: TRBD2; j_gene: TRBJ2-5; v_gene: TRBV6-5; abundance: .; CDR3nt: TGTGCCAGCAGCCTCGGGGGGAAACAACAAGAGACCCAGTACTTC; CDR3aa: CASSLGGKQQETQYF
d_gene: .; j_gene: TRBJ2-7; v_gene: TRBV7-6; abundance: .; CDR3nt: TGTGCCAGCAGCTTAGGGGGGTCGGATCCGTCCTACGAGCAGTACTTC; CDR3aa: CASSLGGSDPSYEQYF